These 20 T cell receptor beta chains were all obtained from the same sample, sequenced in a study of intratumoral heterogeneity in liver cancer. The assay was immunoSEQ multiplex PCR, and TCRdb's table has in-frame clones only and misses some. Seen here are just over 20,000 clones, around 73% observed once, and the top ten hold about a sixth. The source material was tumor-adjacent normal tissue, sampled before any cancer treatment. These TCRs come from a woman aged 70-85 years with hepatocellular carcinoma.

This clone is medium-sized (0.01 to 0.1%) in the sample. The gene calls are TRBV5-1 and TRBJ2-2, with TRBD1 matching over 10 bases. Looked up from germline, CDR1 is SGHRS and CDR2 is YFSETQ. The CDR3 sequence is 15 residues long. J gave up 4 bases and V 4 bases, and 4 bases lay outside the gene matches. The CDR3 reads CASSLTGGVTGELFF. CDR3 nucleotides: TGCGCCAGCAGCCTGACAGGGGGCGTCACCGGGGAGCTGTTTTTT.

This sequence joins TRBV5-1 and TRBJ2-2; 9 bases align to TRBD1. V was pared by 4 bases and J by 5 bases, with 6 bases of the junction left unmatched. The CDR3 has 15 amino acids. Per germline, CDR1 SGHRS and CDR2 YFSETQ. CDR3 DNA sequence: TGCGCCAGCAGCCGGACAGGGGCGGGGACCGGGGAGCTGTTTTTT. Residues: CASSRTGAGTGELFF.

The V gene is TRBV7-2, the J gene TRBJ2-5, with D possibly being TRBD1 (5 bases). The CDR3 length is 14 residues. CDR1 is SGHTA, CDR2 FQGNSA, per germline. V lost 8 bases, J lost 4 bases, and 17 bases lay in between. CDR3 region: CASGSGAQGETQYF. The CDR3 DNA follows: TGTGCCAGCGGAAGTGGGGCCCAGGGAGAGACCCAGTACTTC.

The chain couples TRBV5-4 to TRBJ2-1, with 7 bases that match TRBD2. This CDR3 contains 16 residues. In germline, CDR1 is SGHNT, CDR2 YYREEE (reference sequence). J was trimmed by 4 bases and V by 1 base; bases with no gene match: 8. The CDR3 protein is CASSLMAASGYNEQFF. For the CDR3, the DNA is TGTGCCAGCAGCTTGATGGCAGCTAGCGGTTACAATGAGCAGTTCTTC.

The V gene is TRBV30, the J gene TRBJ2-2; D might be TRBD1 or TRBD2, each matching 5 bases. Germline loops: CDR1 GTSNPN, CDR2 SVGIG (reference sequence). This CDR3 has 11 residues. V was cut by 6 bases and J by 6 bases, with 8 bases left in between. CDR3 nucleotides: TGTGCCTGCAGGGACCCCGGGGAGCTGTTTTTT. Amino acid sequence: CACRDPGELFF.

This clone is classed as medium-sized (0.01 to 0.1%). The DNA for the CDR3 is TGTGCCAGCAGTCCCACTAGCGGGAGGGGTAAAAATGAGCAGTTCTTC. It encodes CASSPTSGRGKNEQFF. The chain is built from TRBV7-9 and TRBJ2-1; 13 bases align to TRBD2. Per germline, CDR1 SEHNR and CDR2 FQNEAQ (reference sequence). With V trimmed by 6 bases and J by 7 bases, 9 bases remained unmatched. The CDR3 extends over 16 amino acids.

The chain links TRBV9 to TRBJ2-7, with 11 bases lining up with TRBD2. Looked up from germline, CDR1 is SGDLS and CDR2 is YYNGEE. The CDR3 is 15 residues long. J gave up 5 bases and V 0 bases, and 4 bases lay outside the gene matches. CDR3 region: CASSVALAGGHEQYF. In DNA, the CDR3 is TGTGCCAGCAGCGTAGCTCTAGCGGGAGGCCACGAGCAGTACTTC.

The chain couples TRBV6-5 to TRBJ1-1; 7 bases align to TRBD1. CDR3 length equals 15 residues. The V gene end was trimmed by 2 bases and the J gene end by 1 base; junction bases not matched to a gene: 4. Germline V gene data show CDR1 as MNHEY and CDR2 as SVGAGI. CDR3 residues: CASSYGRTGNTEAFF. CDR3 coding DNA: TGTGCCAGCAGTTACGGAAGGACAGGGAACACTGAAGCTTTCTTT.

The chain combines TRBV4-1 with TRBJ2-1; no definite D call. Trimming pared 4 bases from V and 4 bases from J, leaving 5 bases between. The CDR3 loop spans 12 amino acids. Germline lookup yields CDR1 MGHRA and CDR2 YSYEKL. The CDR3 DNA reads TGCGCCAGCAGCCCGCGGTACAATGAGCAGTTCTTC. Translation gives CASSPRYNEQFF.

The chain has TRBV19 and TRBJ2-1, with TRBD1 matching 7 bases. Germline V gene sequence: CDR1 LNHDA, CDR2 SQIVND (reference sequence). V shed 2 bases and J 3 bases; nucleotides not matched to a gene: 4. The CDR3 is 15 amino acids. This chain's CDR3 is CASSIRDSSYNEQFF. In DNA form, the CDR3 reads TGTGCCAGTAGTATAAGGGACAGTAGCTACAATGAGCAGTTCTTC.

CDR3 protein: CASSVTRASGANVLTF. The DNA of the CDR3 is TGTGCCAGCAGCGTAACCCGGGCCTCTGGGGCCAACGTCCTGACTTTC. The chain couples TRBV9 to TRBJ2-6, with D hard to call. The CDR3 covers 16 residues. V lost 1 base and J 0 bases, leaving 8 bases between the germline ends. Germline loops: CDR1 SGDLS, CDR2 YYNGEE.

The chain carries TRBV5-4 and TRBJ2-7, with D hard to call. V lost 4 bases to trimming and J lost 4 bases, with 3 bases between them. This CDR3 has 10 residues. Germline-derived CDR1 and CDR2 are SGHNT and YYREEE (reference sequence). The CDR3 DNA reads TGTGCCAGCAGCCCATACGAGCAGTACTTC. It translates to CASSPYEQYF. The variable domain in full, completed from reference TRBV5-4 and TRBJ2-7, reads ETGVTQSPTHLIKTRGQQVTLRCSSQSGHNTVSWYQQALGQGPQFIFQYYREEENGRGNFPPRFSGLQFPNYSSELNVNALELDDSALYLCASSPYEQYFGPGTRLTVT.

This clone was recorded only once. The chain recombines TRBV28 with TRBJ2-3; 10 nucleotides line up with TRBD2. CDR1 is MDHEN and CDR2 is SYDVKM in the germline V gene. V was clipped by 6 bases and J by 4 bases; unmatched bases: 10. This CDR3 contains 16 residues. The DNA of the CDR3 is TGTGCCAGCAGCAAATCCAGCGGGAGGGCTTCAGATACGCAGTATTTT. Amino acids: CASSKSSGRASDTQYF.

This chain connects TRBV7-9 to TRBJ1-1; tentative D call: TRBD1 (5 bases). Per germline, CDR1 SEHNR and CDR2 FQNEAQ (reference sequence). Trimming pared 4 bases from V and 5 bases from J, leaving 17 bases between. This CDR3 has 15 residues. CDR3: CASSSRAGRPTEAFF. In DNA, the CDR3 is TGTGCCAGCAGCTCGCGAGCAGGGAGACCGACTGAAGCTTTCTTT.

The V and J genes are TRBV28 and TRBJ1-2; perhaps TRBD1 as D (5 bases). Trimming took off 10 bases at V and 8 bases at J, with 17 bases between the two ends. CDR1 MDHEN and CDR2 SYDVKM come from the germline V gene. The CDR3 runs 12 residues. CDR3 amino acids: CATWDGAEGYTF. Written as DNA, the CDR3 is TGTGCCACCTGGGATGGGGCGGAAGGCTACACCTTC.

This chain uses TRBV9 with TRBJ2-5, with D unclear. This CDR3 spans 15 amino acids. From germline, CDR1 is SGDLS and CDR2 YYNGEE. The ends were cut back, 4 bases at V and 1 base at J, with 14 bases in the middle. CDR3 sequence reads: CASSNSFSAQETQYF. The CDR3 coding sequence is TGTGCCAGCAGCAACTCCTTTTCCGCCCAAGAGACCCAGTACTTC.

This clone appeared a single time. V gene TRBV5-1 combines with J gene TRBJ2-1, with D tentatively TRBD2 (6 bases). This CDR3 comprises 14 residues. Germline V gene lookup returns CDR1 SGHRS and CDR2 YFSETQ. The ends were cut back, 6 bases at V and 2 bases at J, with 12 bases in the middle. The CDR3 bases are TGCGCCAGCACGTGGGGGGTTGCCTACAATGAGCAGTTCTTC. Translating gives CASTWGVAYNEQFF.

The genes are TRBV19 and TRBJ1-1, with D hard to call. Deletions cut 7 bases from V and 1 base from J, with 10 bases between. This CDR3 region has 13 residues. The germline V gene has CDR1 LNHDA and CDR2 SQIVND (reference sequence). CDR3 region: CASTRTGNTEAFF. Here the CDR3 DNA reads TGTGCCAGTACCCGCACGGGGAACACTGAAGCTTTCTTT.

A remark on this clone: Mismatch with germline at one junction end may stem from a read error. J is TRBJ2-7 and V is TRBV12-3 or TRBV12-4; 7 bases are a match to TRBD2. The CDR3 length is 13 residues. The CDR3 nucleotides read TGTGCCAGCAGTCTAGCGGACAACTACGAGCAGTACTTC. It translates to CASSLADNYEQYF.

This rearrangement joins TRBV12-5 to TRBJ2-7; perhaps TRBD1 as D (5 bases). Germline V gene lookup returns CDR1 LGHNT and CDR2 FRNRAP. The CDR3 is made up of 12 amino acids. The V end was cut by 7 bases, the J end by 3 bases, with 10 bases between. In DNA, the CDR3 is TGTGCTAGTGCCCTCGACAGCTACGAGCAGTACTTC. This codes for CASALDSYEQYF.